A single sample is the source of the 12 T cell receptor beta chains below, sequenced in a study of T cell responses to AZD1222 COVID-19 vaccine. Clones were sequenced by immunoSEQ multiplex PCR, and TCRdb holds only the in-frame ones, with some missing. The sample carries about 97,000 clones, about 88% recorded once. Source: peripheral blood, taken on day 0 of AZD1222 vaccination. All receptors come from an adult in good health.

The chain has TRBV3-1 (or the pseudogene TRBV3-2) and TRBJ1-2, with D perhaps TRBD1 (6 bases). The CDR3 is made up of 14 amino acids. Germline CDR1 is LGHDT and CDR2 is YNNKEL (reference sequence). V lost 4 bases, J lost 4 bases, and 13 bases lay in between. The CDR3: CASSPLGGLYGYTF. The CDR3 nucleotides are TGTGCCAGCAGCCCCCTGGGGGGCCTCTATGGCTACACCTTC.

For the CDR3, the DNA is TGTGCCAGCAGCGTAGAGGGGGGCAATTCACCCCTCCACTTT. This sequence encodes CASSVEGGNSPLHF. This rearrangement joins TRBV9 to TRBJ1-6, with a possible D match to TRBD1 (6 bases). Trimming took off 0 bases at V and 7 bases at J, with 8 bases between the two ends. The CDR3 length is 14 residues. The germline gives CDR1 SGDLS, CDR2 YYNGEE.

The chain links TRBV5-1 to TRBJ2-7; D not resolved. The better agreement between TRBJ2-5 and the DNA end casts doubt on the J call. This CDR3 has 12 residues. In germline, CDR1 is SGHRS, CDR2 YFSETQ. This CDR3 is CASSLAGETQYF. The CDR3 region has the DNA TGCGCCAGCAGCTTGGCCGGGGAGACCCAGTACTTC.

The chain employs TRBV20-1 and TRBJ1-1; D remains unclear. The germline V gene has CDR1 DFQATT and CDR2 SNEGSKA (reference sequence). Trimming cost V 6 bases and J 7 bases, with 9 bases left between them. This CDR3 has 10 amino acids. The CDR3 coding sequence is TGCAGTGCCCCTCGTGGTGAAGCTTTCTTT. It specifies CSAPRGEAFF.

V gene TRBV28 combines with J gene TRBJ1-4; D remains ambiguous. The CDR3 loop spans 13 amino acids. CDR1 and CDR2 (germline): MDHEN, SYDVKM. Trimming cost V 4 bases and J 4 bases, with 7 bases left between them. CDR3 bases: TGTGCCAGCAGTTACAGTGGTAATGAAAAACTGTTTTTT. Translation: CASSYSGNEKLFF.

The rearrangement links TRBV30 to TRBJ1-4, with 8 bases that match TRBD1. The J segment lost 8 bases and the V segment lost 3 bases, leaving 8 bases of the junction unmatched. CDR1 and CDR2 (germline): GTSNPN, SVGIG (reference sequence). This CDR3 comprises 14 residues. The CDR3 spells CAWRRTGRDEKLFF. CDR3 bases: TGTGCCTGGAGAAGGACAGGGAGGGACGAAAAACTGTTTTTT.

The V gene is TRBV30, the J gene TRBJ1-4; 7 bases are a match to TRBD1. Germline V gene sequence: CDR1 GTSNPN, CDR2 SVGIG (reference sequence). Trimming cost V 4 bases and J 7 bases; bases outside gene matches: 9. The CDR3 runs to 14 residues. The CDR3 loop reads CAWTQTNRGEKLFF. The CDR3 region has the DNA TGTGCCTGGACTCAAACGAACAGGGGTGAAAAACTGTTTTTT.

V gene TRBV3-1 (or the pseudogene TRBV3-2) combines with J gene TRBJ2-1, with no clear D. With 3 bases removed from V and 6 bases from J, the gap between germline ends came to 6 bases. The CDR3 has 12 amino acids. Germline lookup yields CDR1 LGHDT and CDR2 YNNKEL (reference sequence). The CDR3 protein is CASSQMPNEQFF. DNA of the CDR3: TGTGCCAGCAGCCAGATGCCCAATGAGCAGTTCTTC.

The rearrangement joins TRBV28 to TRBJ1-3, with a tentative D call TRBD1 (6 bases). CDR1 MDHEN and CDR2 SYDVKM come from the germline V gene. The V gene lost 3 bases and the J gene lost 2 bases, with 8 bases spanning the gap. This CDR3 has 14 amino acids. The CDR3 DNA is TGTGCCAGCAGTTTTGGGGGCACTGGAAACACCATATATTTT. Its protein product is CASSFGGTGNTIYF.

The J gene is TRBJ2-7, the V gene TRBV6-5, with D possibly matching TRBD1 (7 bases). CDR1 is MNHEY, CDR2 SVGAGI, per germline. The CDR3 totals 16 residues. The V end was cut by 0 bases, the J end by 3 bases, with 15 bases between. DNA for the CDR3: TGTGCCAGCAGTTACTCGCAGGGGGGCGCAGACTACGAGCAGTACTTC. This encodes CASSYSQGGADYEQYF.

This clone occurred a few times. The chain is built from TRBV19 and TRBJ1-1; 9 bases are a match to TRBD1. Per germline, CDR1 LNHDA and CDR2 SQIVND (reference sequence). V was clipped by 6 bases and J by 0 bases; unmatched bases: 2. The CDR3 sequence is 14 residues long. CDR3 DNA sequence: TGTGCCAGTAGAACAGGGGGCCTGAACACTGAAGCTTTCTTT. Its translation is CASRTGGLNTEAFF.

The chain links TRBV19 to TRBJ2-1; 15 positions match TRBD2. The J segment lost 0 bases and the V segment lost 6 bases, leaving 6 bases of the junction unmatched. Germline CDR1 reads LNHDA; CDR2 reads SQIVND (reference sequence). There are 18 residues in the CDR3. This chain's CDR3 is CASRRTSGGASSYNEQFF. CDR3 bases: TGTGCCAGTAGGCGGACTAGCGGGGGGGCCAGCTCCTACAATGAGCAGTTCTTC.